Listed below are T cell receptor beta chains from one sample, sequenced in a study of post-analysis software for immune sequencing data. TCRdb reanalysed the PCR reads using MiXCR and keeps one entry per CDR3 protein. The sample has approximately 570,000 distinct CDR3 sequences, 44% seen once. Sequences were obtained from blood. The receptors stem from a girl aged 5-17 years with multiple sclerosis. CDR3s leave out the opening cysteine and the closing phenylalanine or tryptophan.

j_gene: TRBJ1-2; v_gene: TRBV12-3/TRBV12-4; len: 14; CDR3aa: ASSLRRRTPNYGYT
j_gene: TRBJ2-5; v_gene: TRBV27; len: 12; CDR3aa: ASSTDRVGETQY
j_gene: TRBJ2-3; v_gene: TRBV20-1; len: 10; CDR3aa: SATRPTDTQY
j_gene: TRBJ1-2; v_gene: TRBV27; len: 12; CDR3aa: ASSLSGAVYGYT
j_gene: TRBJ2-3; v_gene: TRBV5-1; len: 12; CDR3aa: ASSSGADRGAQY
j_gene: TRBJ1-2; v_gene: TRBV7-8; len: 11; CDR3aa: ASSWLGDADYT
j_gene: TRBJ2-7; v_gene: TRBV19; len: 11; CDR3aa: TSQSRENYEQY
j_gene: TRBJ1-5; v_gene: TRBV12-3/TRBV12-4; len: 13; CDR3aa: ASSLGDGLNQPQH
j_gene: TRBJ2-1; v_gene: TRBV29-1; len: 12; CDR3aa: SVEGGRAVNEQF
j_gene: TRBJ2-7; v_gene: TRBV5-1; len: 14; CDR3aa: ASSLWGLAGGNEQY
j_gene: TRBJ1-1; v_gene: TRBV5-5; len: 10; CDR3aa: ASSSIAWEAF
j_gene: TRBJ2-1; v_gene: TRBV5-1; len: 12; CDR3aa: ASSPEGGPNEQF
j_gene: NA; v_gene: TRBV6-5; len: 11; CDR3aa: ASSPQLAGTQY
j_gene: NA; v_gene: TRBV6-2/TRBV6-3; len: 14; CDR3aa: ASSYSNRGRRETQY
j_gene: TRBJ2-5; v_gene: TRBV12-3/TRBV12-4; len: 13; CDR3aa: ASSPWMTGQETQY
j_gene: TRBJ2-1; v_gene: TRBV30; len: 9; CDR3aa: AWTPMDEQF
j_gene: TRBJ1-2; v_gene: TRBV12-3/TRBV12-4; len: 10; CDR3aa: ASSPDYYGYT
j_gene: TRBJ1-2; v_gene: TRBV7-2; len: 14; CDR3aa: ASSLATGQHSYGYT
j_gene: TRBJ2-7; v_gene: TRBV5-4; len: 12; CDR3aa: ASSFPGSSYEQY
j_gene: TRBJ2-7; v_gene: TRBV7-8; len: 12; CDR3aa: ASSSYGFSYEQY
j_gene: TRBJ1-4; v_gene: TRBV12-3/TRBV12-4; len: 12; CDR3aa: ASSFRGSDEKLF
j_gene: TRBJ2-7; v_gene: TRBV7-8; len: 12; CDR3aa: ASSTGAIGDEQY
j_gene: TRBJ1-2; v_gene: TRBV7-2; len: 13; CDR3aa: ASSSPGGARSGYT
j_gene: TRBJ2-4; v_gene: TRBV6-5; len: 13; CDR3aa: ASSPTGAIGNIQY
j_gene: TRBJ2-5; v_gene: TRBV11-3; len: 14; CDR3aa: ASSPRSDLYQETQY
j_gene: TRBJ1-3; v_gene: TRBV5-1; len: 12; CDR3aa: ASSFTAREDTIY
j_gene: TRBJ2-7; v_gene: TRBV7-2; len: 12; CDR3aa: ASSSRRQSYEQY
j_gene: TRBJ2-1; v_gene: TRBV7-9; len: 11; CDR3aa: ASSHSGINEQF
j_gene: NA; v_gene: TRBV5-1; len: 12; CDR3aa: ASSGGDRGTEQY
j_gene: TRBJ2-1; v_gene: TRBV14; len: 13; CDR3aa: ASSPGVTVLNEQF
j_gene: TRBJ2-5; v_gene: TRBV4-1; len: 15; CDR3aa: ASSQDPPAGSKETQY
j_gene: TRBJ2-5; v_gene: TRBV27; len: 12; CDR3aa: ASRRQGRGETQY
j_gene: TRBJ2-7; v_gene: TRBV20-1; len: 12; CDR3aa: SAEDRDPGDEQY
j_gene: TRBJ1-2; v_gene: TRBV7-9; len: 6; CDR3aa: ALGGYT
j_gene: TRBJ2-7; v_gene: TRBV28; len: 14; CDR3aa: ASSLYGQGKSDEQY
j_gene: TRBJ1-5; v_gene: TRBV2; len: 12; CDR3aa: ASSNGQDFKPQH
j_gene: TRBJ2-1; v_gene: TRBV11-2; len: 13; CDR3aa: ASRPHDSSYNEQF
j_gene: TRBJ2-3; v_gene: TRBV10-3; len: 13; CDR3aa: AISEKDVPTDTQY
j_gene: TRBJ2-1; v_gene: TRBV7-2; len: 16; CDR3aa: ASSLASGTGSSYNEQF
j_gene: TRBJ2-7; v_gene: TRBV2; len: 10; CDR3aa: ATLLTSYEQY
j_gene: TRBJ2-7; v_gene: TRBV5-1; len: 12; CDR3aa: ASSGRDRAYEQY
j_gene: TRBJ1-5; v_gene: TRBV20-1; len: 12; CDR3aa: SASKQGADQPQH
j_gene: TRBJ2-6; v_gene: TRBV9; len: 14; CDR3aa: ASSVGTLAGANVLT
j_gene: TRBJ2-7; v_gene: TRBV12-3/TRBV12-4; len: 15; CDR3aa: ASSLALEAGGLYEQY
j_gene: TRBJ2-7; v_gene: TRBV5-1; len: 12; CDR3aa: ASSLEQTGLEQY
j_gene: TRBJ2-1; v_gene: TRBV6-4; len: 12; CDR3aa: ASSDRREANEQF
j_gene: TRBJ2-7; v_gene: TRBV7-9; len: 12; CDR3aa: ASSLDGGGDEQY
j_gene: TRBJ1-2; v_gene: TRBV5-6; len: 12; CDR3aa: ASSPTGTVYGYT
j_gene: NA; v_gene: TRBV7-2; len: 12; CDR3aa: TSSLGRRTYEQY
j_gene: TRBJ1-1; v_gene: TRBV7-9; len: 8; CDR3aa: ASSAAEAF
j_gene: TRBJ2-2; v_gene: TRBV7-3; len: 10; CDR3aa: ASSPATGELF
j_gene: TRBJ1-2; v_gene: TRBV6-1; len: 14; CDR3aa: ASRRGTGTEYYGYT
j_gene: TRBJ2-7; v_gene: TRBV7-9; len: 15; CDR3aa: ASSPLIGVGRSYEQY
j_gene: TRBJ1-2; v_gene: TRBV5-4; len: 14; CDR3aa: ASSLRQSEAYAGYT
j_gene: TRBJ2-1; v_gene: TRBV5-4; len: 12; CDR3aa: ASSLLRGYDEQF